This T cell receptor beta chain comes out of a study of cytomegalovirus exposure and HLA in healthy donors. PCR employed 60 Vbeta and 13 Jbeta primers. This table comes from immunoSEQ multiplex PCR, and its TCRdb copy is limited to in-frame clones, with some not included. Here the sample spans about 120,000 clones, under 85% being singletons. The CDR3 totals 16 residues. Germline V lookup: CDR1 MNHEY, CDR2 SMNVEV (reference sequence). With 6 bases clipped from V and 4 bases from J, the junction kept 6 bases outside the gene matches. Each donor's status was that of a healthy bone marrow donor. The chain carries TRBV27 and TRBJ2-4, with 13 bases lining up with TRBD2. This clonotype originated in a man between 18 and 35 years old in good health and CMV-seropositive. Sample: PBMCs. DNA for the CDR3: TGTGCCAGCAGCCGGGGACTAGCGGGATCGAAAAACATTCAGTACTTC. Amino acid sequence: CASSRGLAGSKNIQYF.